These 21 T cell receptor beta chains came from one sample sequenced in a study of CD8+ T cells in alopecia areata. RNA, once extracted, was reverse transcribed into cDNA for use as the sequencing template. Assay: immunoSEQ multiplex PCR; the TCRdb copy retains only in-frame clones and omits some. The table has 140,000 to 150,000 clones, 50% to 65% seen once. Treatment noted: oral pan-JAK inhibitor, 5-10 mg twice daily. Here the sequenced sample was CD8+ T cells sorted from blood, taken at week 4, from a patient treated with tofacitinib. All receptors come from a human donor with alopecia areata.

The chain carries TRBV27 and TRBJ2-5, with D maybe TRBD1 (6 bases). V shed 6 bases and J shed 1 base, with 9 bases lying between them. The CDR3 has 13 amino acids. Germline V gives CDR1 MNHEY, CDR2 SMNVEV (reference sequence). CDR3 in amino acids: CASSTGFQETQYF. The CDR3 nucleotides read TGTGCCAGCAGCACAGGGTTCCAAGAGACCCAGTACTTC.

This clone has just a few counts. The chain employs TRBV4-3 and TRBJ2-2; tentative D call: TRBD2 (5 bases). There are 16 residues in the CDR3. Trimming shortened V by 0 bases and J by 4 bases, and 12 bases separated the two germline ends. Germline-derived CDR1 and CDR2 are LGHNA and YSLEER. Written as DNA, the CDR3 is TGCGCCAGCAGCCAAGACCGGTTAGGAGGCACCGGGGAGCTGTTTTTT. Amino acid sequence: CASSQDRLGGTGELFF.

In its sample, this clone was seen once. The chain carries TRBV6-6 and TRBJ2-5; D remains unclear. This CDR3 region has 15 residues. The V gene lost 2 bases and the J gene lost 5 bases, with 15 bases spanning the gap. Germline CDR1 reads MNHNY; CDR2 reads SVGAGI (reference sequence). CDR3 DNA sequence: TGTGCCAGCAGTTACGGCAGGAGCTTTGTGGAGACCCAGTACTTC. Its translation is CASSYGRSFVETQYF.

The chain is built from TRBV27 and TRBJ1-5; D is undetermined. V was cut by 5 bases and J by 5 bases, with 13 bases left in between. The CDR3 sequence is 14 residues long. Germline assignment: CDR1 MNHEY and CDR2 SMNVEV (reference sequence). CDR3 protein: CASSPNFNYQPQHF. Here the CDR3 DNA reads TGTGCCAGCAGTCCCAACTTTAACTATCAGCCCCAGCATTTT.

This chain links TRBV2 with TRBJ2-1; 11 bases agree with TRBD2. This CDR3 is built from 19 residues. Germline trimming cut 3 bases from V and 5 bases from J; bases unmatched to any gene: 15. CDR1 is SNHLY, CDR2 FYNNEI, per germline. The CDR3 is CASSDTSGGSAPGNNEQFF. CDR3 DNA sequence: TGTGCCAGCAGTGACACTAGCGGGGGTAGTGCCCCCGGAAACAATGAGCAGTTCTTC. The full variable domain, with the rest looked up from reference TRBV2 and TRBJ2-1, is EPEVTQTPSHQVTQMGQEVILRCVPISNHLYFYWYRQILGQKVEFLVSFYNNEISEKSEIFDDQFSVERPDGSNFTLKIRSTKLEDSAMYFCASSDTSGGSAPGNNEQFFGPGTRLTVL.

Only one count was recorded for this clone. The V gene is TRBV30, the J gene TRBJ1-1; no clear D gene. The CDR3 has 12 residues. Germline V lookup: CDR1 GTSNPN, CDR2 SVGIG (reference sequence). V lost 1 base to trimming and J lost 7 bases, with 10 bases between them. This chain's CDR3 is CAWSEFGVEAFF. The CDR3 region has the DNA TGTGCCTGGAGTGAGTTTGGGGTTGAAGCTTTCTTT.

The genes are TRBV6-5 and TRBJ1-2; 9 nucleotides line up with TRBD1. Germline values: CDR1 MNHEY, CDR2 SVGAGI. There are 13 residues in the CDR3. The ends lost 6 bases at V and 2 bases at J; junction bases unmatched: 1. The CDR3 spells CASRGQGNYGYTF. The CDR3 nucleotides are TGTGCCAGCAGAGGACAGGGGAACTATGGCTACACCTTC.

V is TRBV4-1 and J is TRBJ1-6; D ambiguous. CDR1 is MGHRA, CDR2 YSYEKL, per germline. Trimming took off 4 bases at V and 6 bases at J, with 16 bases between the two ends. The CDR3 sequence is 16 residues long. CDR3 DNA: TGCGCCAGCAGCCTCCCAGGTCCACGGCCTAATTCACCCCTCCACTTT. Translation: CASSLPGPRPNSPLHF.

CDR3 sequence: CSVTGVSTGELFF. The CDR3, as DNA: TGCAGCGTGACGGGGGTATCCACCGGGGAGCTGTTTTTT. V and J are TRBV29-1 and TRBJ2-2, with D perhaps TRBD2 (6 bases). Trimming removed 6 bases at V and 4 bases at J, with 12 bases between. Germline CDR1 and CDR2: SQVTM and ANQGSEA. The CDR3 consists of 13 residues.

CDR3 residues: CAWSVFGDGPLHF. DNA for the CDR3: TGTGCCTGGAGTGTATTCGGGGACGGACCCCTCCACTTT. The V gene is TRBV30, the J gene TRBJ1-6, with D tentatively TRBD1 (5 bases). This CDR3 contains 13 residues. Trimming left V 0 bases short and J 12 bases short, with 12 bases between. Germline CDR1 reads GTSNPN; CDR2 reads SVGIG (reference sequence).

The chain joins TRBV29-1 to TRBJ2-5; maybe TRBD2 (5 bases). The CDR3 runs to 13 residues. Germline V CDR1 and CDR2: SQVTM, ANQGSEA. The V gene lost 0 bases and the J gene lost 7 bases, with 12 bases spanning the gap. CDR3 residues: CSVEDREQPTQYF. As DNA, the CDR3 is TGCAGCGTTGAAGATAGGGAGCAGCCGACCCAGTACTTC.

The gene calls are TRBV5-6 and TRBJ2-1, with 9 nucleotides matching TRBD1. This CDR3 comprises 15 residues. Germline values: CDR1 SGHDT, CDR2 YYEEEE. Germline trimming cut 5 bases from V and 7 bases from J; bases unmatched to any gene: 10. CDR3 loop: CASSIETGGWNEQFF. The CDR3 region has the DNA TGTGCCAGCAGTATCGAGACAGGGGGTTGGAATGAGCAGTTCTTC.

This clone was recorded only once. This chain joins TRBV5-4 and TRBJ1-2; D is ambiguous. This CDR3 comprises 13 residues. Germline V CDR1 and CDR2: SGHNT, YYREEE (reference sequence). Between the trimmed V and J ends, which lost 0 bases and 7 bases, there was a span of 10 bases. The CDR3 bases are TGTGCCAGCAGCTTGGTTGGGGAAAGTGGCTACACCTTC. Its protein is CASSLVGESGYTF.

This clone was detected only a few times. J is TRBJ2-5 and V is TRBV15, with D hard to call. The V and J ends lost 4 bases and 3 bases respectively, with 12 bases between them. Germline-derived CDR1 and CDR2 are LNHNV and YYDKDF (reference sequence). The CDR3 consists of 14 residues. As DNA, the CDR3 is TGTGCCACCAGCAATCCGGAAAGAGAAGAGACCCAGTACTTC. Encoded protein: CATSNPEREETQYF. Complete variable domain (other parts from reference TRBV15 and TRBJ2-5): DAMVIQNPRYQVTQFGKPVTLSCSQTLNHNVMYWYQQKSSQAPKLLFHYYDKDFNNEADTPDNFQSRRPNTSFCFLDIRSPGLGDTAMYLCATSNPEREETQYFGPGTRLLVL.

This clone has at least ten counts. The chain employs TRBV6-1 and TRBJ2-7, with unresolved D. V lost 2 bases and J 6 bases, leaving 5 bases between the germline ends. The germline V gene encodes CDR1 MNHNS and CDR2 SASEGT. The CDR3 is made up of 11 amino acids. The CDR3 region has the DNA TGTGCCAGCAGTGAACTAGTCGAGCAGTACTTC. Translation: CASSELVEQYF.

There are a few counts of this clone. The chain combines TRBV4-1 with TRBJ1-5; D gene ambiguous. This CDR3 has 14 residues. The germline V and J ends were trimmed by 0 bases and 2 bases, with 5 bases remaining between them. Germline V gives CDR1 MGHRA, CDR2 YSYEKL. CDR3 sequence (DNA): TGCGCCAGCAGCCAAGATGTTCGCAATCAGCCCCAGCATTTT. Its translation: CASSQDVRNQPQHF.

The rearrangement joins TRBV5-1 to TRBJ1-2; 8 nucleotides line up with TRBD1. The CDR3 is 14 residues long. V gave up 4 bases and J gave up 5 bases; unmatched junction bases: 7. Per germline, CDR1 SGHRS and CDR2 YFSETQ. The CDR3 region is CASSNPGGEYGYTF. The CDR3 DNA reads as TGCGCCAGCAGCAACCCAGGGGGCGAGTATGGCTACACCTTC. The full variable domain, rest sourced from reference TRBV5-1 and TRBJ1-2, is KAGVTQTPRYLIKTRGQQVTLSCSPISGHRSVSWYQQTPGQGLQFLFEYFSETQRNKGNFPGRFSGRQFSNSRSEMNVSTLELGDSALYLCASSNPGGEYGYTFGSGTRLTVV.

This clone has a single count. The rearrangement uses TRBV19 and TRBJ1-1; 8 bases align to TRBD1. The trim removed 7 bases at V and 0 bases at J, leaving 7 bases unmatched. Germline lookup yields CDR1 LNHDA and CDR2 SQIVND (reference sequence). This CDR3 spans 15 amino acids. DNA of the CDR3: TGTGCCAGTACCCCCCGGGGACAGGTGAACACTGAAGCTTTCTTT. This sequence encodes CASTPRGQVNTEAFF.

The rearrangement links TRBV7-9 to TRBJ1-2; D remains unclear. The CDR3 consists of 15 residues. V gave up 2 bases and J gave up 3 bases, with 13 bases separating them. Looked up from germline, CDR1 is SEHNR and CDR2 is FQNEAQ (reference sequence). CDR3: CASSLSNPGDYGYTF. CDR3 in DNA: TGTGCCAGCAGCTTATCGAATCCAGGAGACTATGGCTACACCTTC.

The CDR3 bases are TGCGCCAGCAGCCAGGAAGATACCTATAATTCACCCCTCCACTTT. Amino acids: CASSQEDTYNSPLHF. The V gene is TRBV4-3, the J gene TRBJ1-6; no reliable D call. V was clipped by 3 bases and J by 2 bases, with 8 bases between them. This CDR3 is built from 15 residues. Germline V gene data show CDR1 as LGHNA and CDR2 as YSLEER.

Note on this clone: The conserved closing phenylalanine or tryptophan is absent in this CDR3, likely reflecting a read error. This chain links TRBV29-1 with TRBJ2-7, with 8 positions matching TRBD1. The CDR3 loop spans 16 amino acids. The germline CDR1 and CDR2 sequences are SQVTM and ANQGSEA. V lost 1 base and J lost 1; bases outside the gene matches: 9. The CDR3 is CSVEAGRGQLSYEQYS. In nucleotides, the CDR3 is TGCAGCGTTGAAGCTGGCAGGGGGCAGTTGTCCTACGAGCAGTACTCC.